What follows are 14 T cell receptor beta chains derived from one specimen sequenced in a study of blood T cell repertoires in COVID-19. Only in-frame clones appear in the TCRdb table, and some are missing; sequencing was by immunoSEQ multiplex PCR. The data hold almost 400,000 clones, with around 89% observed a single time. The specimen sequenced was PBMCs or T cells enriched from blood (not recorded which). The origin of the receptors is a woman between 25 and 40 years old with acute COVID-19.

In its sample, this clone was seen once. The chain employs TRBV9 and TRBJ1-5; D is uncertain. Trimming shortened V by 0 bases and J by 5 bases, and 6 bases separated the two germline ends. Germline CDR1 reads SGDLS; CDR2 reads YYNGEE. CDR3 length: 13 amino acids. In DNA form, the CDR3 reads TGTGCCAGCAGCGTAGCTCGCGATCAGCCCCAGCATTTT. As protein: CASSVARDQPQHF.

V and J are TRBV9 and TRBJ1-6; D uncertain. Germline values: CDR1 SGDLS, CDR2 YYNGEE. V shed 0 bases and J shed 4 bases, with 8 bases lying between them. The CDR3 runs 15 residues. CDR3: CASSVGGPYNSPLHF. The CDR3 DNA reads TGTGCCAGCAGCGTAGGAGGTCCTTATAATTCACCCCTCCACTTT.

This clone was recorded once. The chain uses TRBV7-9 and TRBJ1-1; no clear D gene. V shed 5 bases and J shed 4 bases, with 8 bases lying between them. The germline V gene encodes CDR1 SEHNR and CDR2 FQNEAQ (reference sequence). The CDR3 runs to 12 residues. The CDR3 coding sequence is TGTGCCAGCAGCCTTGGTAGCACTGAAGCTTTCTTT. Its protein product is CASSLGSTEAFF.

V and J are TRBV7-3 and TRBJ2-7; possible D gene TRBD2, 6 bases. Germline V CDR1 and CDR2: SGHTA, FQGTGA. The CDR3 sequence is 16 residues long. V dropped 5 bases and J dropped 7 bases, with 24 bases sitting between them. CDR3 in amino acids: CASSPGHSLQAGEQYF. DNA for the CDR3: TGTGCCAGCAGCCCCGGACATTCGTTACAGGCGGGGGAGCAGTACTTC.

The chain employs TRBV10-3 and TRBJ1-3; possible D gene TRBD1, 6 bases. Germline loops: CDR1 ENHRY, CDR2 SYGVKD. The CDR3 runs 13 residues. Trimming shortened V by 11 bases and J by 2 bases, and 13 bases separated the two germline ends. The CDR3 spells CAAGGGTGNTIYF. As DNA, the CDR3 is TGTGCCGCGGGAGGGGGAACTGGAAACACCATATATTTT.

In the case of this clone: This CDR3 is also generated by other DNA sequences in the sample. This rearrangement joins TRBV7-9 to TRBJ2-3; D gene uncertain. V lost 8 bases and J 5 bases, leaving 5 bases between the germline ends. This CDR3 is 10 amino acids long. Per the germline V gene, CDR1 is SEHNR and CDR2 is FQNEAQ (reference sequence). In DNA, the CDR3 is TGTGCCAGCTCATTAGATACGCAGTATTTT. Its protein is CASSLDTQYF. Filled out from reference TRBV7-9 and TRBJ2-3, the complete variable domain reads DTGVSQNPRHKITKRGQNVTFRCDPISEHNRLYWYRQTLGQGPEFLTYFQNEAQLEKSRLLSDRFSAERPKGSFSTLEIQRTEQGDSAMYLCASSLDTQYFGPGTRLTVL.

The V call is TRBV2, the J call TRBJ2-1; 7 bases line up with TRBD2. Trimming removed 3 bases from V and 3 bases from J; junction bases left unmatched: 5. This CDR3 has 15 residues. CDR1 and CDR2 from the germline V gene are SNHLY and FYNNEI. This CDR3 is CASSDPGGGYNEQFF. The CDR3 DNA follows: TGTGCCAGCAGTGATCCGGGCGGGGGCTACAATGAGCAGTTCTTC.

In this sample, this clone turned up a few times. The chain joins TRBV7-9 to TRBJ1-4; tentatively, D is TRBD1 (5 bases). The V gene's germline CDR1 is SEHNR and CDR2 FQNEAQ (reference sequence). The CDR3 length is 16 residues. Trimming cost V 1 base and J 4 bases, with 13 bases left between them. The CDR3 nucleotides are TGTGCCAGCAGCTTAGGCACAGGCGTGATTAATGAAAAACTGTTTTTT. Amino acid sequence: CASSLGTGVINEKLFF. Based on the CDR3 plus reference TRBV7-9 and TRBJ1-4, the full variable domain is DTGVSQNPRHKITKRGQNVTFRCDPISEHNRLYWYRQTLGQGPEFLTYFQNEAQLEKSRLLSDRFSAERPKGSFSTLEIQRTEQGDSAMYLCASSLGTGVINEKLFFGSGTQLSVL.

The chain recombines TRBV7-2 with TRBJ2-7, with D possibly TRBD2 on 7 matching bases. Trimming took 5 bases from V and 4 from J, leaving 15 bases between them. The CDR3 length is 14 residues. Germline CDR1 SGHTA, CDR2 FQGNSA. In nucleotides, the CDR3 is TGTGCCAGCAGCCTAGGGGGGGTTTTGTACGAGCAGTACTTC. Amino acid sequence: CASSLGGVLYEQYF.

The rearrangement links TRBV2 to TRBJ2-2; 9 bases are a match to TRBD1. After removal of 10 bases from V and 5 bases from J, the junction contained 11 bases not matched to a gene. In germline, CDR1 is SNHLY, CDR2 FYNNEI. The CDR3 consists of 15 residues. The CDR3 loop is CATSTGTGLTGELFF. The CDR3 DNA follows: TGTGCCACCTCTACCGGGACAGGGTTAACCGGGGAGCTGTTTTTT.

The chain couples TRBV7-9 to TRBJ2-3; 9 positions agree with TRBD2. Germline CDR1 SEHNR, CDR2 FQNEAQ (reference sequence). There are 15 residues in the CDR3. The V segment lost 8 bases and the J segment 5 bases; nucleotides outside the gene matches: 11. The CDR3 spells CASDNGGGARDTQYF. In nucleotides, the CDR3 is TGTGCCAGCGATAATGGCGGGGGGGCGAGAGATACGCAGTATTTT.

This rearrangement joins TRBV6-6 to TRBJ2-1; weak D call: TRBD2 (6 bases). This CDR3 contains 14 residues. The germline V gene has CDR1 MNHNY and CDR2 SVGAGI (reference sequence). The V and J ends lost 7 bases and 5 bases respectively, with 15 bases between them. The CDR3 DNA follows: TGTGCCAGCATGAGGACTACAAACGACAATGAGCAGTTCTTC. Encoded protein: CASMRTTNDNEQFF.

This chain uses TRBV24-1 with TRBJ1-1; a weak D match, TRBD1 (6 bases). Trimming pared 4 bases from V and 0 bases from J, leaving 11 bases between. The CDR3 has 15 amino acids. Germline V gene lookup returns CDR1 KGHDR and CDR2 SFDVKD. The CDR3 DNA reads as TGTGCCACCAGTGACTCGAGGGGGTTGAACACTGAAGCTTTCTTT. The encoded protein is CATSDSRGLNTEAFF.

The rearrangement joins TRBV7-2 to TRBJ1-4; maybe TRBD1 (6 bases). Germline CDR1 and CDR2: SGHTA and FQGNSA. V lost 4 bases and J lost 4, with 10 bases in between. The CDR3 has 14 residues. CDR3 sequence (DNA): TGTGCCAGCAGCTCCAGGGGTTTTAATGAAAAACTGTTTTTT. This translates into CASSSRGFNEKLFF.